These 10 T cell receptor beta chains originate from one sample sequenced in a study of cytomegalovirus exposure and HLA in healthy donors. Primers included in the PCR were 60 Vbeta and 13 Jbeta primers. Method: immunoSEQ multiplex PCR; TCRdb's copy keeps in-frame clones and lacks some. The sample has 100,000 to 150,000 clones, about 74% seen once. Sample: PBMCs. The origin of the receptors is a woman aged 45 to 65 in good health and CMV-seropositive.

The genes are TRBV7-2 and TRBJ1-4, with TRBD1 identical over 7 bases. Per germline, CDR1 SGHTA and CDR2 FQGNSA. CDR3 length: 15 amino acids. Germline trimming cut 5 bases from V and 10 bases from J; bases unmatched to any gene: 13. CDR3 DNA: TGTGCCAGCAGCCCAACCGGGACAGTTGTCGGAAAACTGTTTTTT. Its protein product is CASSPTGTVVGKLFF. Complete variable domain (other parts from reference TRBV7-2 and TRBJ1-4): GAGVSQSPSNKVTEKGKDVELRCDPISGHTALYWYRQSLGQGLEFLIYFQGNSAPDKSGLPSDRFSAERTGGSVSTLTIQRTQQEDSAVYLCASSPTGTVVGKLFFGSGTQLSVL.

The chain joins TRBV10-3 to TRBJ1-4, with D uncertain. Per germline, CDR1 ENHRY and CDR2 SYGVKD. The CDR3 extends over 15 amino acids. V lost 0 bases and J lost 4, with 9 bases in between. The CDR3 DNA reads as TGTGCCATCAGTGAGTCAACGAGTAATAATGAAAAACTGTTTTTT. Residues: CAISESTSNNEKLFF.

This clone occurred a few times. The chain is built from TRBV13 and TRBJ1-2; D unclear. Per the germline V gene, CDR1 is PRHDT and CDR2 is FYEKMQ (reference sequence). V was pared by 3 bases and J by 2 bases, with 7 bases between. This CDR3 has 13 amino acids. The CDR3 spells CASSFSRNYGYTF. CDR3 in DNA: TGTGCCAGCAGCTTTAGTCGAAACTATGGCTACACCTTC.

The chain couples TRBV18 to TRBJ1-1; D not resolved. This CDR3 has 16 residues. Germline V gives CDR1 KGHSH, CDR2 LQKENI. V dropped 0 bases and J dropped 1 base, with 12 bases sitting between them. In DNA, the CDR3 is TGTGCCAGCTCACCACCCCTCTCGCAGGCGAACACTGAAGCTTTCTTT. Its translation: CASSPPLSQANTEAFF.

The CDR3 reads CASSRGTPDSPLHF. CDR3 nucleotide sequence: TGTGCCAGCAGTCGCGGGACTCCCGATTCACCCCTCCACTTT. The rearrangement links TRBV6-5 to TRBJ1-6; possibly TRBD1 for D (5 bases). The CDR3 is 14 amino acids. The V gene's germline CDR1 is MNHEY and CDR2 SVGAGI. Trimming removed 5 bases at V and 8 bases at J, with 13 bases between.

CDR3 sequence reads: CAWQQGAREKLFF. The CDR3 coding sequence is TGTGCCTGGCAACAGGGGGCTCGGGAAAAACTGTTTTTT. This chain links TRBV30 with TRBJ1-4, with 9 bases identical to TRBD1. Germline CDR1 and CDR2: GTSNPN and SVGIG (reference sequence). The V and J ends lost 5 bases and 8 bases, in that order; junction bases with no gene match: 6. The CDR3 is made up of 13 amino acids.

The CDR3 is CASMPGQNTGELFF. Written as DNA, the CDR3 is TGCGCCAGCATGCCGGGACAGAACACCGGGGAGCTGTTTTTT. The chain joins TRBV5-1 to TRBJ2-2; tentative D call: TRBD1 (6 bases). V lost 6 bases to trimming and J lost 1 base, with 10 bases between them. CDR3 length: 14 residues. Looked up from germline, CDR1 is SGHRS and CDR2 is YFSETQ.

The genes are TRBV5-5 and TRBJ1-1, with TRBD1 identical over 8 bases. CDR1 SGHKS and CDR2 YYEKEE come from the germline V gene (reference sequence). The CDR3 is 14 amino acids. The V segment lost 3 bases and the J segment 1 base; nucleotides outside the gene matches: 2. As DNA, the CDR3 is TGTGCCAGCAGCTCGGGGACAGGGAACACTGAAGCTTTCTTT. It translates to CASSSGTGNTEAFF.

This clone was found many times. The chain combines TRBV7-6 with TRBJ2-1; no firm D call. Germline CDR1 reads SGHVS; CDR2 reads FNYEAQ. V shed 4 bases and J shed 7 bases, with 11 bases lying between them. The CDR3 loop spans 13 amino acids. As DNA, the CDR3 is TGTGCCAGCAGCTCCTCCCTCTTGAATGAGCAGTTCTTC. Translated: CASSSSLLNEQFF.

This rearrangement joins TRBV6-1 to TRBJ1-1; 7 nucleotides line up with TRBD1. The germline V gene has CDR1 MNHNS and CDR2 SASEGT. The CDR3 has 15 residues. J gave up 5 bases and V 3 bases, and 9 bases lay outside the gene matches. The CDR3 here is CASSDAQGGRTEAFF. As DNA, the CDR3 is TGTGCCAGCAGTGACGCTCAAGGGGGCCGGACTGAAGCTTTCTTT.